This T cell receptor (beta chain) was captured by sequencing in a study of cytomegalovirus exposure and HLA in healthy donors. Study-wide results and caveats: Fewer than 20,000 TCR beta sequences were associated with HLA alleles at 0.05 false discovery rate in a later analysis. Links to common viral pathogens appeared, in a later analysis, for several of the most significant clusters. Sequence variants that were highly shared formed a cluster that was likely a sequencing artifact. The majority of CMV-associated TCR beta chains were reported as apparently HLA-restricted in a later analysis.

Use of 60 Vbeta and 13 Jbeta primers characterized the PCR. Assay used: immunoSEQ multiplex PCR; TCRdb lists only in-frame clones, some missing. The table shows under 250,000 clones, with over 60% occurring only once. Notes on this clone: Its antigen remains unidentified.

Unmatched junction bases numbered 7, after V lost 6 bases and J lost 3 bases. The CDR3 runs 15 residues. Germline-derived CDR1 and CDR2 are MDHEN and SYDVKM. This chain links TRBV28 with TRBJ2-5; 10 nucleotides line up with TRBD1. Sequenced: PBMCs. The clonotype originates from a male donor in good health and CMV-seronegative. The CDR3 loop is CASRTDRGAKETQYF. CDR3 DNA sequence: TGTGCCAGCAGAACGGACAGGGGGGCTAAAGAGACCCAGTACTTC.